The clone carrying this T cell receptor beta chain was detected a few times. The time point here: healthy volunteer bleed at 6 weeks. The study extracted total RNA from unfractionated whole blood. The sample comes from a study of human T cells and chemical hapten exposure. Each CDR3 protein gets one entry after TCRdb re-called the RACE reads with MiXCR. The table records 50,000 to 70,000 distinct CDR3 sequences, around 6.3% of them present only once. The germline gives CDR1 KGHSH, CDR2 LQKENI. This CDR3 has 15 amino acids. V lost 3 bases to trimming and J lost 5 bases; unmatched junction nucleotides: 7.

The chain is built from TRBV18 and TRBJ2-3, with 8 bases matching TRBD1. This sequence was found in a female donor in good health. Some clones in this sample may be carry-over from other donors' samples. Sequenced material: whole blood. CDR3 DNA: TGTGCCAGCTCACCGTCTCAGGGGGCTTTAGATACGCAGTATTTT. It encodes CASSPSQGALDTQYF.